This passage covers 3 T cell receptor beta chains from one sample sequenced in a study of read filtering for tumor transcriptome and immune sequencing. Molecular barcoded adaptors covering alpha/delta and beta/gamma chains were used on about 0.4 ug RNA. TCRdb ran MiXCR on the reads and lists one entry per CDR3 protein. The sample contains 49,000 or so distinct CDR3 sequences, 12% of which appear only once. Material: a population of CD138-negative cells sorted from bone marrow. All receptors derive from a donor at least 40 years old with multiple myeloma.

In this sample, this clonotype turned up a few times. A much larger clone lies one base from this, so it may be a read error. The chain joins TRBV30 to TRBJ2-7; 7 nucleotides match TRBD2. The CDR3 has 13 residues. The V gene's germline CDR1 is GTSNPN and CDR2 SVGIG (reference sequence). Losses at the gene ends were 1 base for V and 12 bases for J; bases not matched to a gene: 12. CDR3 residues: CAWSASTSDTRYF. CDR3 sequence (DNA): TGTGCCTGGAGTGCATCCACTAGCGACACAAGGTACTTC.

Comments on this clonotype: A much larger clone is a single base away; this may be a read error. The CDR3 region is CASSDPGQGKGSGANVPTF. For the CDR3, the DNA is TGTGCCAGCAGTGACCCCGGACAGGGAAAGGGATCTGGGGCCAACGTCCCGACTTTC. The rearrangement uses TRBV6-6 and TRBJ2-6; TRBD1 aligns across 8 bases. Per germline, CDR1 MNHNY and CDR2 SVGAGI (reference sequence). The CDR3 covers 19 residues.

This clonotype was counted ten times or more. This sequence joins TRBV5-1 and TRBJ2-3; a weak D match, TRBD1 (5 bases). In germline, CDR1 is SGHRS, CDR2 YFSETQ. V lost 1 base to trimming and J lost 1 base, with 7 bases between them. This CDR3 spans 14 amino acids. CDR3 in amino acids: CASSLTGRTDTQYF. The CDR3 DNA sequence: TGCGCCAGCAGCTTGACAGGACGCACAGATACGCAGTATTTT. Together with reference TRBV5-1 and TRBJ2-3, the CDR3 gives the full variable domain: KAGVTQTPRYLIKTRGQQVTLSCSPISGHRSVSWYQQTPGQGLQFLFEYFSETQRNKGNFPGRFSGRQFSNSRSEMNVSTLELGDSALYLCASSLTGRTDTQYFGPGTRLTVL.